This T cell receptor (beta chain) comes out of a study of early T cells in non-severe SARS-CoV-2 infection. Background on the study: The input, bulk RNA from unsorted whole blood, was sequenced, and chains were unpaired.

Study-level results: VDJdb matches were skewed toward anti-spike CD8 T cell responses.

This clonotype was recorded at least ten times. Its antigen remains unidentified. This CDR3 has 16 residues. Trimming removed 5 bases from V and 1 base from J; junction bases left unmatched: 6. The germline V gene has CDR1 SGHTA and CDR2 FQGTGA. Unique molecular identifiers tagged individual cDNA molecules. In TCRdb, the 5' RACE reads were re-called with MiXCR into one record per CDR3 protein. Of about 63,000 distinct CDR3 sequences in the sample, over 10% were seen once. The chain carries TRBV7-3 and TRBJ2-1; TRBD1 matches 9 bases. Sequenced input: whole blood. This sequence was found in an adult who was a healthcare worker with PCR-confirmed SARS-CoV-2 infection or an uninfected control (not recorded which). CDR3 nucleotide sequence: TGTGCCAGCAGCCCGAGACAGGGGGGATCCTACAATGAGCAGTTCTTC. Translating gives CASSPRQGGSYNEQFF.